Sequencing of this T cell receptor (beta chain) was carried out in a study of PD-L1 blockade in urothelial cancer. About the research overall: The researchers analyzed blood 3 weeks (second dose) and 6 weeks after treatment start. Blood samples had a median of around 150,000 T cells.

Trimming removed 6 bases at V and 4 bases at J, with 7 bases between. The CDR3 consists of 11 residues. The germline CDR1 and CDR2 sequences are MDHEN and SYDVKM. TCRdb's table, derived via immunoSEQ multiplex PCR, lists solely in-frame clones and lacks some. The sample has approximately 100,000 clones; about 90% are singletons. The receptor comes from a woman aged 80 or over with urothelial cancer. V is TRBV28 and J is TRBJ2-7; no firm D call. The sample consisted of PBMCs, taken around atezolizumab (anti-PD-L1) treatment. The CDR3 DNA reads TGTGCCAGCAGCCTCGGGTACGAGCAGTACTTC. Protein sequence: CASSLGYEQYF.